The 19 T cell receptor beta chains in this list originate from one sample, sequenced in a study of shared clonotypes between healthy human individuals. The naive CD8 population came from CD45RO-negative cells selected for CCR7, without terminally differentiated effector memory CD45RA+ cells. TCRdb keeps only in-frame clones here, not all; method: immunoSEQ multiplex PCR. The table records about 820,000 clones, approximately 92% of them present only once. Material for sequencing was naive CD8+ T cells sorted from blood. The source of these receptors is a man aged 30 to 39 in good health.

This chain connects TRBV7-9 to TRBJ1-1; unclear D gene. V was trimmed by 5 bases and J by 0 bases, leaving 16 bases between them. CDR1 is SEHNR and CDR2 is FQNEAQ in the germline V gene (reference sequence). The CDR3 covers 16 residues. This CDR3 reads CASSHNPGTMNTEAFF. The CDR3 DNA follows: TGTGCCAGCAGCCACAACCCGGGCACGATGAACACTGAAGCTTTCTTT. Supplemented by reference TRBV7-9 and TRBJ1-1, the full variable domain reads DTGVSQNPRHKITKRGQNVTFRCDPISEHNRLYWYRQTLGQGPEFLTYFQNEAQLEKSRLLSDRFSAERPKGSFSTLEIQRTEQGDSAMYLCASSHNPGTMNTEAFFGQGTRLTVV.

The V gene is TRBV7-7, the J gene TRBJ2-2; TRBD1 matches at 10 bases. Trimming cost V 4 bases and J 4 bases; bases outside gene matches: 6. The CDR3 extends over 16 amino acids. From germline, CDR1 is SSHAT and CDR2 FNYEAQ (reference sequence). The CDR3, as DNA: TGTGCCAGCAGCTCCCGGGACAGGGGTAGCACCGGGGAGCTGTTTTTT. Protein product: CASSSRDRGSTGELFF. The full variable domain, in which reference TRBV7-7 and TRBJ2-2 provide the parts outside the CDR3, is GAGVSQSPRYKVTKRGQDVTLRCDPISSHATLYWYQQALGQGPEFLTYFNYEAQPDKSGLPSDRFSAERPEGSISTLTIQRTEQRDSAMYRCASSSRDRGSTGELFFGEGSRLTVL.

The V call is TRBV29-1, the J call TRBJ2-1; TRBD1 might be the D (6 bases). Germline V gene sequence: CDR1 SQVTM, CDR2 ANQGSEA. This CDR3 is 17 amino acids long. Trimming removed 1 base at V and 2 bases at J, with 18 bases between. The CDR3 DNA reads TGCAGCGTTGAAGGATCAGGGGAGTCAATCACCTACAATGAGCAGTTCTTC. Amino acid sequence: CSVEGSGESITYNEQFF.

This chain links TRBV20-1 with TRBJ2-7, with D tentatively TRBD2 (6 bases). Germline CDR1 reads DFQATT; CDR2 reads SNEGSKA (reference sequence). This CDR3 has 11 amino acids. With 7 bases removed from V and 2 bases from J, the gap between germline ends came to 9 bases. CDR3 residues: CSVGGTYEQYF. DNA for the CDR3: TGCAGTGTCGGGGGAACCTACGAGCAGTACTTC.

The chain is built from TRBV27 and TRBJ2-1; D is ambiguous. Per germline, CDR1 MNHEY and CDR2 SMNVEV (reference sequence). V lost 4 bases and J lost 9, with 10 bases in between. This CDR3 is 12 amino acids long. The CDR3 is CASSSFGFEQFF. The CDR3 nucleotides read TGTGCCAGCAGTTCCTTCGGGTTTGAGCAGTTCTTC.

This rearrangement joins TRBV5-5 to TRBJ2-1, with D unclear. Looked up from germline, CDR1 is SGHKS and CDR2 is YYEKEE (reference sequence). CDR3 length equals 12 residues. V shed 2 bases and J shed 7 bases, with 7 bases lying between them. The CDR3 DNA is TGTGCCAGCAGCTTTGGATTAAATGAGCAGTTCTTC. Amino acid sequence: CASSFGLNEQFF.

The chain links TRBV29-1 to TRBJ2-2; perhaps D is TRBD1 or TRBD2 (5 bases each). V was cut by 6 bases and J by 7 bases, with 15 bases left in between. The CDR3 sequence is 13 residues long. Germline CDR1 is SQVTM and CDR2 is ANQGSEA. The CDR3 is CSVSPLGDGELFF. The DNA of the CDR3 is TGCAGCGTATCCCCGTTGGGGGACGGGGAGCTGTTTTTT.

The CDR3 here is CASRADSSNQPQHF. The CDR3 coding sequence is TGTGCCAGCAGGGCGGACAGTAGCAATCAGCCCCAGCATTTT. J is TRBJ1-5 and V is TRBV5-5; perhaps TRBD1 as D (6 bases). Germline V gene data show CDR1 as SGHKS and CDR2 as YYEKEE (reference sequence). Trimming took 5 bases from V and 0 from J, leaving 9 bases between them. The length of the CDR3 is 14 residues. Variable domain in full (rest from reference TRBV5-5 and TRBJ1-5): DAGVTQSPTHLIKTRGQQVTLRCSPISGHKSVSWYQQVLGQGPQFIFQYYEKEERGRGNFPDRFSARQFPNYSSELNVNALLLGDSALYLCASRADSSNQPQHFGDGTRLSIL.

This clone was counted between two and nine times. The chain recombines TRBV28 with TRBJ2-2, with no clear D. V was shortened by 4 bases and J by 5 bases, with 14 bases between the two germline ends. This CDR3 region has 15 residues. CDR1 is MDHEN, CDR2 SYDVKM, per germline. CDR3 nucleotide sequence: TGTGCCAGCAGTTCCGAGGCCCCGAGGACCGGGGAGCTGTTTTTT. This encodes CASSSEAPRTGELFF.

Concerning this clone itself: The junction shows a germline mismatch at one end, possibly a read error. The chain is built from TRBV7-7 and TRBJ2-1, with D tentatively TRBD2 (5 bases). CDR1 and CDR2 from the germline V gene are SSHAT and FNYEAQ (reference sequence). This CDR3 has 18 amino acids. This chain's CDR3 is CASSSGPGLRNSYNEQFF. The CDR3, as DNA: TGTGCTAGCAGCTCTGGGCCAGGACTGCGCAACTCCTACAATGAGCAGTTCTTC.

V usage is TRBV7-9 and J usage is TRBJ1-5; 8 bases are shared with TRBD1. The junction had 6 bases not matched to a gene; V was cut back by 2 bases and J by 0 bases. The length of the CDR3 is 17 residues. Germline CDR1 SEHNR, CDR2 FQNEAQ (reference sequence). CDR3 in DNA: TGTGCCAGCAGCTTAAGCCAGGGGGCTTATAGCAATCAGCCCCAGCATTTT. Its protein is CASSLSQGAYSNQPQHF.

Concerning this clone itself: The junction departs from germline at one end; a sequencing error may be responsible. This sequence joins TRBV27 and TRBJ2-7, with D unresolved. CDR3 length equals 13 residues. Germline V gene sequence: CDR1 MNHEY, CDR2 SMNVEV (reference sequence). The CDR3 DNA is TGTGCCAGTAGTTTAGGTTATCTCTACGAGCAGTACTTC. It translates to CASSLGYLYEQYF.

The V call is TRBV28, the J call TRBJ1-1; the match to TRBD1 covers 7 bases. CDR1 is MDHEN, CDR2 SYDVKM, per germline. V was pared by 6 bases and J by 5 bases, with 6 bases of the junction left unmatched. The CDR3 is made up of 13 amino acids. The CDR3 loop is CASRIQGRTEAFF. The CDR3 bases are TGTGCCAGCAGGATACAGGGGAGGACTGAAGCTTTCTTT.

The chain couples TRBV19 to TRBJ1-2; 7 bases fit TRBD1. V was clipped by 6 bases and J by 6 bases; unmatched bases: 16. Germline V gene data show CDR1 as LNHDA and CDR2 as SQIVND (reference sequence). The CDR3 has 16 residues. This CDR3 is CASRPSGGGYTNGYTF. The CDR3 DNA sequence: TGTGCCAGTAGACCCTCCGGAGGGGGCTACACTAATGGCTACACCTTC.

This chain joins TRBV4-1 and TRBJ1-4; maybe TRBD1 (6 bases). Deletions cut 2 bases from V and 8 bases from J, with 12 bases between. This CDR3 spans 14 amino acids. The germline V gene has CDR1 MGHRA and CDR2 YSYEKL. CDR3 nucleotides: TGCGCCAGCAGCCAAAACAGGGAAAGCGAAAAACTGTTTTTT. Translating it yields CASSQNRESEKLFF.

The chain has TRBV5-4 and TRBJ1-4; D gene uncertain. The CDR3 runs 14 residues. V gave up 5 bases and J gave up 8 bases, with 16 bases separating them. Germline assignment: CDR1 SGHNT and CDR2 YYREEE (reference sequence). The CDR3 DNA reads TGTGCCAGCAGTCAGACCCCGGACGGGGAAAAACTGTTTTTT. Protein product: CASSQTPDGEKLFF.

The J gene is TRBJ2-7, the V gene TRBV29-1; D unclear. Germline assignment: CDR1 SQVTM and CDR2 ANQGSEA. This CDR3 comprises 15 residues. V lost 3 bases and J 4 bases, leaving 19 bases between the germline ends. The CDR3 nucleotides are TGCAGCGTTGAGATTAGCCGATCCGAAGGTTACGAGCAGTACTTC. Translating it yields CSVEISRSEGYEQYF.

The rearrangement joins TRBV27 to TRBJ2-7; 11 bases fit TRBD2. The CDR3 has 18 residues. Germline CDR1 and CDR2: MNHEY and SMNVEV (reference sequence). J was trimmed by 1 base and V by 2 bases; bases with no gene match: 10. CDR3 protein: CASSLDTGTSGLSYEQYF. CDR3 nucleotide sequence: TGTGCCAGCAGTTTAGACACCGGGACTAGCGGACTATCCTACGAGCAGTACTTC.

V usage is TRBV27 and J usage is TRBJ2-7, with a tentative D call TRBD1 (5 bases). V lost 1 base and J 7 bases, leaving 14 bases between the germline ends. Germline V gene sequence: CDR1 MNHEY, CDR2 SMNVEV (reference sequence). The CDR3 is 14 amino acids. Here the CDR3 DNA reads TGTGCCAGCAGTTTATTCCTTCAGGGTGGTGAGCAGTACTTC. It specifies CASSLFLQGGEQYF.